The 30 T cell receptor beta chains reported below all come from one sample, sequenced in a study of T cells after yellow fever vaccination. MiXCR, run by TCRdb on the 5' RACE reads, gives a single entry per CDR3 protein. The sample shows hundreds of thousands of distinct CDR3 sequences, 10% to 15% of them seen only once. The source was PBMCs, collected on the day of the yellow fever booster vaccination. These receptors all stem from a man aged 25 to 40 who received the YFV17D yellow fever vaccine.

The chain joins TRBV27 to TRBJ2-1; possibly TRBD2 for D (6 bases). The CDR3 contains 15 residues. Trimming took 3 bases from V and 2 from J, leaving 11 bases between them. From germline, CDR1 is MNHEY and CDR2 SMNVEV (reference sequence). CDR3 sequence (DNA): TGTGCCAGCAGTTTTGTGGGAGGCACCTACAATGAGCAGTTCTTC. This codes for CASSFVGGTYNEQFF.

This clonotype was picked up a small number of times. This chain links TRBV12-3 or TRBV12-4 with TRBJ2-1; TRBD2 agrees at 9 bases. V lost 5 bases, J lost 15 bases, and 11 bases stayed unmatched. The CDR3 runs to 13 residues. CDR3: CASSTDEGLAAFF. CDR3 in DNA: TGTGCCAGCAGTACCGATGAGGGACTAGCTGCGTTCTTC.

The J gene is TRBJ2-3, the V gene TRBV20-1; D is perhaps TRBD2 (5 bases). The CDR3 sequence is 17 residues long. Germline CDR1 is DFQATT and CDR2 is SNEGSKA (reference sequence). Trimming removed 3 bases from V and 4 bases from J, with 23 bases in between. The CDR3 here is CSASTYEGTGLADTQYF. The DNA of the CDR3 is TGCAGTGCTAGTACGTACGAGGGAACTGGTCTGGCAGATACGCAGTATTTT.

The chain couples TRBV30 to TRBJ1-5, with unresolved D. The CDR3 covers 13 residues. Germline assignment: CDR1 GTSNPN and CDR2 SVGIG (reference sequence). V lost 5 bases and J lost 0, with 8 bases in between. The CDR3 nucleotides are TGTGCCTGGGCCCGGGGTAGCAATCAGCCCCAGCATTTT. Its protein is CAWARGSNQPQHF. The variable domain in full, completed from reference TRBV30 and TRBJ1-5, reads SQTIHQWPATLVQPVGSPLSLECTVEGTSNPNLYWYRQAAGRGLQLLFYSVGIGQISSEVPQNLSASRPQDRQFILSSKKLLLSDSGFYLCAWARGSNQPQHFGDGTRLSIL.

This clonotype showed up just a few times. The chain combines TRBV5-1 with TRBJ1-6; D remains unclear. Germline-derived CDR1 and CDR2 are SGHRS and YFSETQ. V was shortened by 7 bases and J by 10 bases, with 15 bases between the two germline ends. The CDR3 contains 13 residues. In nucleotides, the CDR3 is TGCGCCAGCCGGGAGTTCGAGGGATCACCCCTCCACTTT. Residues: CASREFEGSPLHF.

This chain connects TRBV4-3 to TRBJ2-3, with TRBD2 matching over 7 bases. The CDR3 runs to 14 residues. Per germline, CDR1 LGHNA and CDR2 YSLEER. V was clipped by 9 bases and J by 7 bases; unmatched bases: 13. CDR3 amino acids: CASRGTPGGNTQYF. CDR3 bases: TGCGCCAGTCGAGGGACGCCCGGGGGGAATACGCAGTATTTT.

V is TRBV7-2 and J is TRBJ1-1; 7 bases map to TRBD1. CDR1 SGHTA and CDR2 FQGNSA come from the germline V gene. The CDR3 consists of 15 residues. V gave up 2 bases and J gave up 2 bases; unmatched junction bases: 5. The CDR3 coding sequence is TGTGCCAGCAGCTTACTGGGGACAGCAAACACTGAAGCTTTCTTT. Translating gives CASSLLGTANTEAFF.

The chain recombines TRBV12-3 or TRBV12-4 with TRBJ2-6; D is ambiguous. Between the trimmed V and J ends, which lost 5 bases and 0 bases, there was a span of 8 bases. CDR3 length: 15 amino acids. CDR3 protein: CASSRSFSGANVLTF. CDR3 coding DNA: TGTGCCAGCAGTCGCAGTTTCTCTGGGGCCAACGTCCTGACTTTC.

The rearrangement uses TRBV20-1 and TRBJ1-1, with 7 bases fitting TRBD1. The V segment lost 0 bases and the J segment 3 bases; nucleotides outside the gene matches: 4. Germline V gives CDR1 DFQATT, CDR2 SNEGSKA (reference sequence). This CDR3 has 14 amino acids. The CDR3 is CSARDPRGHTEAFF. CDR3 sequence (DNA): TGCAGTGCTAGAGATCCGAGGGGGCACACTGAAGCTTTCTTT.

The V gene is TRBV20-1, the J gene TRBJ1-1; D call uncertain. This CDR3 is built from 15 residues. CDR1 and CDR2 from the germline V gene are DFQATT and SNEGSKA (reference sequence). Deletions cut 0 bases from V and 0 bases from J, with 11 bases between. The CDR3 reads CSARDVTPMNTEAFF. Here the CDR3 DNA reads TGCAGTGCTAGAGACGTAACACCCATGAACACTGAAGCTTTCTTT.

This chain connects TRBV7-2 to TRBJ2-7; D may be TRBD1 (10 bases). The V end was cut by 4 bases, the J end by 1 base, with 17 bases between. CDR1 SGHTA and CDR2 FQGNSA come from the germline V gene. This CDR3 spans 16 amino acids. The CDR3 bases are TGTGCCAGCAGCTGGCGGGGGGGACAGGGGTCCTACGAGCAGTACTTC. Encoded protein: CASSWRGGQGSYEQYF.

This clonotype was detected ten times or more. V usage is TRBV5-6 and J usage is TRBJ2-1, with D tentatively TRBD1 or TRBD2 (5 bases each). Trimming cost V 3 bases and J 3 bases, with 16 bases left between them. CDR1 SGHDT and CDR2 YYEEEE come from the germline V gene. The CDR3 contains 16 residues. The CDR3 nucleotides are TGTGCCAGCAGCTCCGGGACGGTGGAGGTCTACAATGAGCAGTTCTTC. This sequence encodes CASSSGTVEVYNEQFF.

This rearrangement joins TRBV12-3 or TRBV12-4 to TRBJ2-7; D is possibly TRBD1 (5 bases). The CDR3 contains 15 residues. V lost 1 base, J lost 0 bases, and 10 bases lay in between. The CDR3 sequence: CASSLEGWSSYEQYF. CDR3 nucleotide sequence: TGTGCCAGCAGTTTAGAGGGGTGGAGCTCCTACGAGCAGTACTTC.

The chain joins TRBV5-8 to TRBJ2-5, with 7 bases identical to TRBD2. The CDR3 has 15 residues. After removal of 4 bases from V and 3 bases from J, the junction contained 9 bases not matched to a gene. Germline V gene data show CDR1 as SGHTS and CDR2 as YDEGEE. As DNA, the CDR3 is TGTGCCAGCAGCCAAACCGGGACTACCAAAGAGACCCAGTACTTC. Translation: CASSQTGTTKETQYF.

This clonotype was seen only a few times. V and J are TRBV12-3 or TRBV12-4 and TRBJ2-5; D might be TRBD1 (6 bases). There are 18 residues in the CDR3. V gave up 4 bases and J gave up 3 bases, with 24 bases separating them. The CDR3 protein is CASSSSYQPGQLKETQYF. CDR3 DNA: TGTGCCAGCAGTTCCTCCTACCAACCCGGACAGTTGAAAGAGACCCAGTACTTC.

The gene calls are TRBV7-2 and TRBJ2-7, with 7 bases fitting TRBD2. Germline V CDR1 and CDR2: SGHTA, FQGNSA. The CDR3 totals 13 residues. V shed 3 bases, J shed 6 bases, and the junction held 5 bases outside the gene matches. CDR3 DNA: TGTGCCAGCAGCTTCGGCGGGAGTAGCGAGCAGTACTTC. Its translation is CASSFGGSSEQYF.

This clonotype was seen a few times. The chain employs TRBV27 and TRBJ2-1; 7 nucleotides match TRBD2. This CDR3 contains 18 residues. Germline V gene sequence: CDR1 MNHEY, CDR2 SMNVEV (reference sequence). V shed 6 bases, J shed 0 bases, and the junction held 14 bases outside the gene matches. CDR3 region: CASRILGLDKISYNEQFF. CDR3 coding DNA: TGTGCCAGCAGGATTCTCGGACTAGACAAAATCTCCTACAATGAGCAGTTCTTC.

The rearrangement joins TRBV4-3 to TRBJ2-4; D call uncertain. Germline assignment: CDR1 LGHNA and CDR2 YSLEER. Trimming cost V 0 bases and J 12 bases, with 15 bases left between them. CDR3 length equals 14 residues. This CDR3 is CASSQDLPSGSQYF. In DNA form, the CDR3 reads TGCGCCAGCAGCCAAGATCTGCCTTCCGGGTCTCAGTACTTC.

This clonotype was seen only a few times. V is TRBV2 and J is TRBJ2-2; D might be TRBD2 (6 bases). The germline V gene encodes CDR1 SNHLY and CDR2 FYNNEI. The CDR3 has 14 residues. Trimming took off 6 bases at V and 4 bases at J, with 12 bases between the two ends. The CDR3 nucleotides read TGTGCCAGCAGGGGGGACTCGGGCACCGGGGAGCTGTTTTTT. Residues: CASRGDSGTGELFF.

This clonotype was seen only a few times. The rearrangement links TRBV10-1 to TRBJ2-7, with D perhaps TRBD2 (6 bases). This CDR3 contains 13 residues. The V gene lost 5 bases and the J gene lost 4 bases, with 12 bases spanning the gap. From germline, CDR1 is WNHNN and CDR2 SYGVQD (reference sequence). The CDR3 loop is CASSRLVGYEQYF. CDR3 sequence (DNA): TGCGCCAGCAGTCGACTAGTGGGGTACGAGCAGTACTTC.

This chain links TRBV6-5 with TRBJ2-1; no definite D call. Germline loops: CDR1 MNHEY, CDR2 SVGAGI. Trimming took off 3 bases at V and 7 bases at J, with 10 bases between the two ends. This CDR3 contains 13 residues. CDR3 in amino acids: CASSYMGSNEQFF. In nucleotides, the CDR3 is TGTGCCAGCAGTTATATGGGTTCGAATGAGCAGTTCTTC.

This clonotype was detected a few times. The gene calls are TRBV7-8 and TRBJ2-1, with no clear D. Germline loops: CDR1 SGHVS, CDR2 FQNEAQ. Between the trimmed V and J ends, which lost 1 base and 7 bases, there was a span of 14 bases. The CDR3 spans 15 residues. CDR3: CASSLGWVRENEQFF. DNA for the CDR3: TGTGCCAGCAGCTTAGGTTGGGTGAGAGAAAATGAGCAGTTCTTC.

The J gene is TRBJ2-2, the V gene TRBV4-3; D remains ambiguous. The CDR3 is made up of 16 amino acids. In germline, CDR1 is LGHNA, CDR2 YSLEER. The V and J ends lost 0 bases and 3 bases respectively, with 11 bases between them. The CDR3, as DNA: TGCGCCAGCAGCCAAGATCGGAGACTCTACACCGGGGAGCTGTTTTTT. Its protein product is CASSQDRRLYTGELFF.

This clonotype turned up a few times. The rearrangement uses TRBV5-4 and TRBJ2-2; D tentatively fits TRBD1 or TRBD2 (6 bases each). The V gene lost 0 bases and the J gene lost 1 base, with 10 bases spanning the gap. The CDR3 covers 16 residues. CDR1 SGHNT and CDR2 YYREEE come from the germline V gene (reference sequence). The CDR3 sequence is CASSLGGALNTGELFF. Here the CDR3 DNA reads TGTGCCAGCAGCTTGGGGGGGGCCCTGAACACCGGGGAGCTGTTTTTT.

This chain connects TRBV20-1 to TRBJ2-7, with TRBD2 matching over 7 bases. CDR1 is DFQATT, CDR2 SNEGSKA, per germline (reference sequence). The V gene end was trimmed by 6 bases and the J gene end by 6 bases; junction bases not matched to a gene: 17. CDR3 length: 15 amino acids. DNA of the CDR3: TGCAGTGCCCCTACTCGGGACGGGAGGTCTGGCGAGCAGTACTTC. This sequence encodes CSAPTRDGRSGEQYF.

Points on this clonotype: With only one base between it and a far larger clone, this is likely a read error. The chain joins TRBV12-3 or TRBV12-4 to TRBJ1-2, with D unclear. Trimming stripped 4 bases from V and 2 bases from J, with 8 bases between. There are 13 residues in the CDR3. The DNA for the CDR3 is TGTGCCAGCAGTTCAGGACGGAACTATGGCTACACCTTC. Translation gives CASSSGRNYGYTF.

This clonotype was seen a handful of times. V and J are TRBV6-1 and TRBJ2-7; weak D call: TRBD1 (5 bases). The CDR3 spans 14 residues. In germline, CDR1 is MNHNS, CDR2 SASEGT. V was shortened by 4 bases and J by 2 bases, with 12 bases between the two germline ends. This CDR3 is CASSAVGQTYEQYF. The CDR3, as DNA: TGTGCCAGCAGTGCCGTGGGGCAAACCTACGAGCAGTACTTC.

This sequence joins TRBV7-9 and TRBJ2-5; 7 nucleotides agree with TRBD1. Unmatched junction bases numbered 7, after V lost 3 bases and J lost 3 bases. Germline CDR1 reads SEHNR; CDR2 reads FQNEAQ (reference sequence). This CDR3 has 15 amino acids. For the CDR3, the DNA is TGTGCCAGCAGCTTCCTTGGACAGGACGAAGAGACCCAGTACTTC. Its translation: CASSFLGQDEETQYF.

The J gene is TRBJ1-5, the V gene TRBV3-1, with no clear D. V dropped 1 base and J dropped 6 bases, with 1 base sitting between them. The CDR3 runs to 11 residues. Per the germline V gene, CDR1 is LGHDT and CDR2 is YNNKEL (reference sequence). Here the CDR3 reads CASSQGQPQHF. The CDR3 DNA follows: TGTGCCAGCAGCCAAGGTCAGCCCCAGCATTTT.

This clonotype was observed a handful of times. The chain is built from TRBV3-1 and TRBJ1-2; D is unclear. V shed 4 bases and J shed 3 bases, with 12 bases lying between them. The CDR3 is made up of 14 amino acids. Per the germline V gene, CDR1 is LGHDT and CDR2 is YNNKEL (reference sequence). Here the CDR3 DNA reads TGTGCCAGCAGCCTGGACCGGGCGGACTATGGCTACACCTTC. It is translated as CASSLDRADYGYTF.